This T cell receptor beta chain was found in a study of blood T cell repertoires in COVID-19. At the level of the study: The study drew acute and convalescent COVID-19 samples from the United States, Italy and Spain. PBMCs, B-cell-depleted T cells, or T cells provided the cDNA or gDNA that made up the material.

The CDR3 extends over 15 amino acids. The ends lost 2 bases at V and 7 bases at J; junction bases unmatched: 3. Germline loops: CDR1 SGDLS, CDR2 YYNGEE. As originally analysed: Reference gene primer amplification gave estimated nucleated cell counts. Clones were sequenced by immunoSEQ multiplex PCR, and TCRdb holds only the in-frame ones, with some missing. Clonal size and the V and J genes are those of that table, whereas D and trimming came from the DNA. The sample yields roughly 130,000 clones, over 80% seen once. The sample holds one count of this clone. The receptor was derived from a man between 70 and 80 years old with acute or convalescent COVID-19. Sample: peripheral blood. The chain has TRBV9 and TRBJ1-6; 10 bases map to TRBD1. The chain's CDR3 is CASSVLGQGNSPLHF. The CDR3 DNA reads TGTGCCAGCAGCGTGCTGGGACAGGGGAATTCACCCCTCCACTTT.